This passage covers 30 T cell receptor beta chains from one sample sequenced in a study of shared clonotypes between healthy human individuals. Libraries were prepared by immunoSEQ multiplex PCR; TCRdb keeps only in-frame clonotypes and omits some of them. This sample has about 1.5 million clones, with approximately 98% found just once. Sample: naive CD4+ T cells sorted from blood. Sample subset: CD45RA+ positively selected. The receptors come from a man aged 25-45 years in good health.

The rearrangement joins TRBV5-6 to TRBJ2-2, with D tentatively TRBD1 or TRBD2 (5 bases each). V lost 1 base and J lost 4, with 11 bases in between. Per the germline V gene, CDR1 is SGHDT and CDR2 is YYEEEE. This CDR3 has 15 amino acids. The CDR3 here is CASSLTGPTTGELFF. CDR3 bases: TGTGCCAGCAGCTTGACGGGACCCACCACCGGGGAGCTGTTTTTT. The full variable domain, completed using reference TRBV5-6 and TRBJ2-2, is DAGVTQSPTHLIKTRGQQVTLRCSPKSGHDTVSWYQQALGQGPQFIFQYYEEEERQRGNFPDRFSGHQFPNYSSELNVNALLLGDSALYLCASSLTGPTTGELFFGEGSRLTVL.

The CDR3 DNA follows: TGTGCCAGCAGCTTGACCAGGGACAAGCAGTACTTC. It encodes CASSLTRDKQYF. The V and J genes are TRBV28 and TRBJ2-7, with a possible D match to TRBD1 (6 bases). Looked up from germline, CDR1 is MDHEN and CDR2 is SYDVKM. Trimming removed 6 bases from V and 8 bases from J, with 14 bases in between. The CDR3 totals 12 residues.

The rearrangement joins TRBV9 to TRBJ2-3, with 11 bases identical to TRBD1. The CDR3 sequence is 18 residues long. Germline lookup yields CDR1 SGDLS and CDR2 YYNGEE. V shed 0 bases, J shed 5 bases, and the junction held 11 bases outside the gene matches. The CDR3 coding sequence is TGTGCCAGCAGCGTAGGGTTAGGACAGGGGGCCAGGGTAGATACGCAGTATTTT. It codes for CASSVGLGQGARVDTQYF. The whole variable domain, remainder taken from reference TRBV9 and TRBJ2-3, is DSGVTQTPKHLITATGQRVTLRCSPRSGDLSVYWYQQSLDQGLQFLIQYYNGEERAKGNILERFSAQQFPDLHSELNLSSLELGDSALYFCASSVGLGQGARVDTQYFGPGTRLTVL.

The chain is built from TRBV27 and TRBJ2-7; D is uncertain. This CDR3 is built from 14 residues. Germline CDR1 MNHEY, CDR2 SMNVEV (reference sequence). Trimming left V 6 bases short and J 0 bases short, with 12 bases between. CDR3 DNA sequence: TGTGCCAGCAGGTTGGTAACACCCTCCTACGAGCAGTACTTC. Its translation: CASRLVTPSYEQYF.

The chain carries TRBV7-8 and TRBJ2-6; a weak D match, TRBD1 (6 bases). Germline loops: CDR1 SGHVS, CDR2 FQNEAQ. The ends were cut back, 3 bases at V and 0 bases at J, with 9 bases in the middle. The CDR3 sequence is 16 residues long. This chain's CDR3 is CASSFGQPSGANVLTF. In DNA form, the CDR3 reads TGTGCCAGCAGCTTCGGACAGCCCTCTGGGGCCAACGTCCTGACTTTC.

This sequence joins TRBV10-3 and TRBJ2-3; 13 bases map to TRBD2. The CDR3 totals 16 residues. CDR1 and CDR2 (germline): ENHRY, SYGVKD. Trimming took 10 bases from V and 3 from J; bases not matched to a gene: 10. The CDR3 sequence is CATRTSGSVETDTQYF. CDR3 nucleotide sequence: TGTGCCACCAGGACTAGCGGGAGTGTGGAGACAGATACGCAGTATTTT.

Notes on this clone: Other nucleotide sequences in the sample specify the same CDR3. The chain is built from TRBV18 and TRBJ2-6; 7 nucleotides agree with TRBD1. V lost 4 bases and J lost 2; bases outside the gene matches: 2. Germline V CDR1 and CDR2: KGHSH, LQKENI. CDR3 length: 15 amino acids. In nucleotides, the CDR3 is TGTGCCAGCTCACTTACAGGGGCTGGGGCCAACGTCCTGACTTTC. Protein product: CASSLTGAGANVLTF.

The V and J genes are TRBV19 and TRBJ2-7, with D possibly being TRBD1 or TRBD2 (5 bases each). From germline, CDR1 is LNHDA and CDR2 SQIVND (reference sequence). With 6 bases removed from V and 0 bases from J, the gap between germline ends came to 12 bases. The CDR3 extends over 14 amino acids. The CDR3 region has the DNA TGTGCCAGTAGCCGACAGCGGAGCTCCTACGAGCAGTACTTC. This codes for CASSRQRSSYEQYF.

CDR3 loop: CASSSGTFYNEQFF. CDR3 sequence (DNA): TGTGCCAGTAGTTCCGGGACCTTCTACAATGAGCAGTTCTTC. The chain recombines TRBV19 with TRBJ2-1, with D tentatively TRBD1 or TRBD2 (5 bases each). The germline gives CDR1 LNHDA, CDR2 SQIVND (reference sequence). The CDR3 length is 14 residues. Deletions cut 5 bases from V and 3 bases from J, with 11 bases between.

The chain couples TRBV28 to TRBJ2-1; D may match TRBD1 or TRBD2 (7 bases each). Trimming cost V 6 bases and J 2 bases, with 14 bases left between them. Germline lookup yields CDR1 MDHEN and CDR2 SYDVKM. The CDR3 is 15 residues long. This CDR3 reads CASRTPGGAYNEQFF. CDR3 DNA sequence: TGTGCCAGCAGAACTCCAGGGGGGGCCTACAATGAGCAGTTCTTC.

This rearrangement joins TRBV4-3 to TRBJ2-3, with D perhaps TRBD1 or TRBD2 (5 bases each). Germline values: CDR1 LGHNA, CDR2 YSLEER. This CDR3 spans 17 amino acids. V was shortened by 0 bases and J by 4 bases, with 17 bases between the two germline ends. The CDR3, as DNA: TGCGCCAGCAGCCAAGATACGTGGGGGAGCGAACCAGATACGCAGTATTTT. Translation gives CASSQDTWGSEPDTQYF.

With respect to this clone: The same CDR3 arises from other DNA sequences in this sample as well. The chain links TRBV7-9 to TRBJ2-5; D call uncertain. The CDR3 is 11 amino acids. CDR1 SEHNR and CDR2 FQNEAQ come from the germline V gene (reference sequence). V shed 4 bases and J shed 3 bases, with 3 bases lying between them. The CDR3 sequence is CASSSKETQYF. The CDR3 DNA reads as TGTGCCAGCAGCTCGAAAGAGACCCAGTACTTC. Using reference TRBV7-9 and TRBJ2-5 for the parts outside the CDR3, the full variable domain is DTGVSQNPRHKITKRGQNVTFRCDPISEHNRLYWYRQTLGQGPEFLTYFQNEAQLEKSRLLSDRFSAERPKGSFSTLEIQRTEQGDSAMYLCASSSKETQYFGPGTRLLVL.

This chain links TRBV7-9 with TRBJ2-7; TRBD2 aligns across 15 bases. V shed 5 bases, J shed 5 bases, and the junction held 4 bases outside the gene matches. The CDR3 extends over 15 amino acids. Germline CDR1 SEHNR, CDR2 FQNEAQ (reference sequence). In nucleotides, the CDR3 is TGTGCCAGCAGCCCGGGACTAGCGGGAGGTAACGAGCAGTACTTC. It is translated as CASSPGLAGGNEQYF.

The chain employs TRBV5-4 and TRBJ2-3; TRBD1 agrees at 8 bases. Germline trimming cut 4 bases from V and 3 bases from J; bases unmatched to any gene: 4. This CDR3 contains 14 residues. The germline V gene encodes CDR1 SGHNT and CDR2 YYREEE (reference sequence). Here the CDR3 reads CASSPGQETDTQYF. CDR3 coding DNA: TGTGCCAGCAGCCCGGGACAGGAGACAGATACGCAGTATTTT. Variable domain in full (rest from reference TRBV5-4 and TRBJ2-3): ETGVTQSPTHLIKTRGQQVTLRCSSQSGHNTVSWYQQALGQGPQFIFQYYREEENGRGNFPPRFSGLQFPNYSSELNVNALELDDSALYLCASSPGQETDTQYFGPGTRLTVL.

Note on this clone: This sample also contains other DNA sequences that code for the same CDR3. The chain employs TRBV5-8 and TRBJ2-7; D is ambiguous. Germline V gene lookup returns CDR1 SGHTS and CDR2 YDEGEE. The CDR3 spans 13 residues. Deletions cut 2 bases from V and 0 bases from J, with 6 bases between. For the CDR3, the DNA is TGTGCCAGCAGCTTACGGAGCTCCTACGAGCAGTACTTC. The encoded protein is CASSLRSSYEQYF.

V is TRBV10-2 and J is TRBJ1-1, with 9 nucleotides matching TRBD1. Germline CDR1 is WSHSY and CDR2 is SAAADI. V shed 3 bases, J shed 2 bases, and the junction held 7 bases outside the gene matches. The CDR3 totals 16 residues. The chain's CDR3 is CASSEPGTGYNTEAFF. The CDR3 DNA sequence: TGCGCCAGCAGTGAACCCGGGACAGGGTACAACACTGAAGCTTTCTTT.

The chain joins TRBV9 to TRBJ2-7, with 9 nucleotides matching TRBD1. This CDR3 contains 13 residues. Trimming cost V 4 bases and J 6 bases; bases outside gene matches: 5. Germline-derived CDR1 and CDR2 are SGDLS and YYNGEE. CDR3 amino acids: CASSRDRDREQYF. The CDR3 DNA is TGTGCCAGCAGCCGGGACAGGGATCGCGAGCAGTACTTC.

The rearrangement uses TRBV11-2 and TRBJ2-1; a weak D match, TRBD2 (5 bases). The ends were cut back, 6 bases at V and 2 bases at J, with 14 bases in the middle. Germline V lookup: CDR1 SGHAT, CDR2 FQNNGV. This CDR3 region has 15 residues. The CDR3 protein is CASRSDWSPYNEQFF. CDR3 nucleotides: TGTGCCAGCAGATCGGACTGGTCCCCCTACAATGAGCAGTTCTTC.

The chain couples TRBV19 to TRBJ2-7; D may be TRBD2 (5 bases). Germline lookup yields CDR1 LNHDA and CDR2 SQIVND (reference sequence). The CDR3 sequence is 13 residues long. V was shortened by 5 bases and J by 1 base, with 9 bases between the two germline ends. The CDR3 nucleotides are TGTGCCAGTAGTCAAACTAGGTCCTACGAGCAGTACTTC. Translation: CASSQTRSYEQYF.

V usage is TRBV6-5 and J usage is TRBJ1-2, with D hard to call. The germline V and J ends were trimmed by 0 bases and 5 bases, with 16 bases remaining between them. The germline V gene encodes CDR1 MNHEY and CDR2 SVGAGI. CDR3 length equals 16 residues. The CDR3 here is CASSYSGGGPPYGYTF. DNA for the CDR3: TGTGCCAGCAGTTACTCCGGTGGAGGTCCGCCGTATGGCTACACCTTC.

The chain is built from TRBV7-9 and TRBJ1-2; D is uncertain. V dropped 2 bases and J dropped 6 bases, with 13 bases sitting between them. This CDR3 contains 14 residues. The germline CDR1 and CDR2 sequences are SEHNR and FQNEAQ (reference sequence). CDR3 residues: CASSLLIYQDGYTF. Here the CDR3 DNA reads TGTGCCAGCAGCTTATTAATCTACCAGGATGGCTACACCTTC.

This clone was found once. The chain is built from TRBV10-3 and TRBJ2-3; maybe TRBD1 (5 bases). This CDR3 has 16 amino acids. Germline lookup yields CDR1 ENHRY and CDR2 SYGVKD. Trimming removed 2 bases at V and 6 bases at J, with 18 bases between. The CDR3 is CAISEGVGLAADTQYF. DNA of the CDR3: TGTGCCATCAGTGAGGGGGTGGGGCTTGCGGCTGATACGCAGTATTTT.

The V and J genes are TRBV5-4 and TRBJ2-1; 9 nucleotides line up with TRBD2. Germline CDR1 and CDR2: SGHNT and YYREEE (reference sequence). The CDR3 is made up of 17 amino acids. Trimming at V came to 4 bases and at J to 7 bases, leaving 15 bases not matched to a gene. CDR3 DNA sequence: TGTGCCAGCAGCCCAAGGGACTCCGGGACTAGCAGAAATGAGCAGTTCTTC. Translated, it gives CASSPRDSGTSRNEQFF.

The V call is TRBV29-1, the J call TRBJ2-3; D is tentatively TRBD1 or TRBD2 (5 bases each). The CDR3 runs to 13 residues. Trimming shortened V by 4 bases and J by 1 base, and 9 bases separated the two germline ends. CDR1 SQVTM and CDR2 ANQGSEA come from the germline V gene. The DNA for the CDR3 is TGCAGCGTTGTTCTGGGGGGCACAGATACGCAGTATTTT. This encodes CSVVLGGTDTQYF.

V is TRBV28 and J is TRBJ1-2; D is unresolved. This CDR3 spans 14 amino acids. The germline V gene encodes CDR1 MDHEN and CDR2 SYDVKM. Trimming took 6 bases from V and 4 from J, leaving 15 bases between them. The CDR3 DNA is TGTGCCAGCAGCTTAAAGGTAGCCGGCTATGGCTACACCTTC. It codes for CASSLKVAGYGYTF.

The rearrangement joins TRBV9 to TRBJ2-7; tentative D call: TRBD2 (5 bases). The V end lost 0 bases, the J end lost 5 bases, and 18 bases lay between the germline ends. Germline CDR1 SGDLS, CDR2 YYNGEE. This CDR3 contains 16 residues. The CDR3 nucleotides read TGTGCCAGCAGCGTAGGGGTCGGAGGACGGGCGCACGAGCAGTACTTC. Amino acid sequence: CASSVGVGGRAHEQYF. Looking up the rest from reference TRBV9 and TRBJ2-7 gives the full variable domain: DSGVTQTPKHLITATGQRVTLRCSPRSGDLSVYWYQQSLDQGLQFLIQYYNGEERAKGNILERFSAQQFPDLHSELNLSSLELGDSALYFCASSVGVGGRAHEQYFGPGTRLTVT.

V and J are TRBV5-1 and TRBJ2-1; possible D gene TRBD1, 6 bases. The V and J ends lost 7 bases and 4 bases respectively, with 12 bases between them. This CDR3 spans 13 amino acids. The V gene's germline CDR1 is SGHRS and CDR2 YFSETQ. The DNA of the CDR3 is TGCGCCAGCGGGGCAGGGGTATACAATGAGCAGTTCTTC. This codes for CASGAGVYNEQFF.

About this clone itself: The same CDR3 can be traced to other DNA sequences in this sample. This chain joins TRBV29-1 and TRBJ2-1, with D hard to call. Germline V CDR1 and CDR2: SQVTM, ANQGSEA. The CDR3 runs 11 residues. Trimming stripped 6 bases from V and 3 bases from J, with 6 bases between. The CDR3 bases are TGCAGCGTCGACGGCTACAATGAGCAGTTCTTC. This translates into CSVDGYNEQFF.

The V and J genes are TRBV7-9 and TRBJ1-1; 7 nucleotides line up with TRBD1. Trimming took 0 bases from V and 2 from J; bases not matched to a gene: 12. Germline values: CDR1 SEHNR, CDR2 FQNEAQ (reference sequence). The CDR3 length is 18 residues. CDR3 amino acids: CASSLARDSRTTNTEAFF. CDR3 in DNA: TGTGCCAGCAGCTTAGCGCGGGACAGTCGGACCACTAACACTGAAGCTTTCTTT.

In nucleotides, the CDR3 is TGTGCCAGCAGCCCCCAATTGGGACTAGCAGCCCACAATGAGCAGTTCTTC. Its translation: CASSPQLGLAAHNEQFF. V and J are TRBV11-3 and TRBJ2-1, with 9 nucleotides matching TRBD2. CDR3 length equals 17 residues. Germline trimming cut 5 bases from V and 5 bases from J; bases unmatched to any gene: 13. The germline gives CDR1 SGHNT, CDR2 YENEEA.